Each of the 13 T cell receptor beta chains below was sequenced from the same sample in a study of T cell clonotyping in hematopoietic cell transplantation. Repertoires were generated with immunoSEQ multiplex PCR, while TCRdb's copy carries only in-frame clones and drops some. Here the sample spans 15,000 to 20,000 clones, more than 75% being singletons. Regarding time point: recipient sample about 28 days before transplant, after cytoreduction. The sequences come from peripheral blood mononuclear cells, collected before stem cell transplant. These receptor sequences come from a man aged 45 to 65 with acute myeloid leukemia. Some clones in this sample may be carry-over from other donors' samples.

This CDR3 reads CASSLYDMPQHF. DNA for the CDR3: TGTGCCAGCAGCTTATACGACATGCCCCAGCATTTT. The chain combines TRBV7-2 with TRBJ1-5; D remains unclear. V lost 2 bases to trimming and J lost 9 bases, with 8 bases between them. Per germline, CDR1 SGHTA and CDR2 FQGNSA. CDR3 length equals 12 residues.

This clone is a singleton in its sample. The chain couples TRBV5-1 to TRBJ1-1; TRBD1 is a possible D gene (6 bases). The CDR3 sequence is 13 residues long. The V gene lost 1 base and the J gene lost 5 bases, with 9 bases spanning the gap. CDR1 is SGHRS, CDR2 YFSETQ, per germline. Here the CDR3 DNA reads TGCGCCAGCAGCTTGTCGGGGGCGACTGAAGCTTTCTTT. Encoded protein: CASSLSGATEAFF.

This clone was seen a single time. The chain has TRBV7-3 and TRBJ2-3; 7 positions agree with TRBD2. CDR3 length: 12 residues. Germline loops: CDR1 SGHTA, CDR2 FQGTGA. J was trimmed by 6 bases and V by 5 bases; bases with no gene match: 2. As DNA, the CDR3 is TGTGCCAGCAGCCCCGGGGGGGATACGCAGTATTTT. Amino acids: CASSPGGDTQYF.

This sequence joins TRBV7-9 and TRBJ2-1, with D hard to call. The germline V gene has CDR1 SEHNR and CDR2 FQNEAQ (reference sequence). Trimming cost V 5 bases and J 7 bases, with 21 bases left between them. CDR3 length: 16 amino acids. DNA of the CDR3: TGTGCCAGCAGCCAGAAATGGTCGGGTCCGGTAAATGAGCAGTTCTTC. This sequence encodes CASSQKWSGPVNEQFF.

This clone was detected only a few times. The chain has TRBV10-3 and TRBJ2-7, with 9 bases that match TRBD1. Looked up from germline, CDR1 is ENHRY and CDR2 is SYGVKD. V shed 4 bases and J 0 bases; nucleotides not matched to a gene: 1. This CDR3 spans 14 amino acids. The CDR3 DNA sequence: TGTGCCATCAGTGGGACAGGGGCCTCCTACGAGCAGTACTTC. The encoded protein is CAISGTGASYEQYF.

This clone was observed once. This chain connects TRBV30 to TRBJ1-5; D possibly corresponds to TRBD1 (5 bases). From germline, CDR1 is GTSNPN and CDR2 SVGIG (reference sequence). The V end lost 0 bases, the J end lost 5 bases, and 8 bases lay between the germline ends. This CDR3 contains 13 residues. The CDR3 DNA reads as TGTGCCTGGAGTGTTGGGGGTGATCAGCCCCAGCATTTT. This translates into CAWSVGGDQPQHF.

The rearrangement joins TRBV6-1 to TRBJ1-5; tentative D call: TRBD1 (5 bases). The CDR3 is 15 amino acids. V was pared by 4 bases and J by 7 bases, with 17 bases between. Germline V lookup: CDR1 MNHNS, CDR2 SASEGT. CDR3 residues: CASSGGWRGYQPQHF. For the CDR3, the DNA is TGTGCCAGCAGTGGGGGTTGGAGGGGCTACCAGCCCCAGCATTTT.

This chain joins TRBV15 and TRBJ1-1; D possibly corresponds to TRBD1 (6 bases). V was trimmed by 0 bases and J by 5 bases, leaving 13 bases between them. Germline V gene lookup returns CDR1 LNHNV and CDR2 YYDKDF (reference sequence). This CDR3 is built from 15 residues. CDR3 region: CATSRDRGLGTEAFF. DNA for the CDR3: TGTGCCACCAGCAGAGATCGGGGGCTAGGGACTGAAGCTTTCTTT.

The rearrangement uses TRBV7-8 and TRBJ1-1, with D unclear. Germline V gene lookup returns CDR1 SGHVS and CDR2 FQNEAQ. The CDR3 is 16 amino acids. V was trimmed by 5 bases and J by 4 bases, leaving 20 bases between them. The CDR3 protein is CASSPWTRGRGTEAFF. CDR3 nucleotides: TGTGCCAGCAGCCCCTGGACGCGAGGACGGGGCACTGAAGCTTTCTTT. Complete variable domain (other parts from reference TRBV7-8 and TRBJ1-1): GAGVSQSPRYKVAKRGQDVALRCDPISGHVSLFWYQQALGQGPEFLTYFQNEAQLDKSGLPSDRFFAERPEGSVSTLKIQRTQQEDSAVYLCASSPWTRGRGTEAFFGQGTRLTVV.

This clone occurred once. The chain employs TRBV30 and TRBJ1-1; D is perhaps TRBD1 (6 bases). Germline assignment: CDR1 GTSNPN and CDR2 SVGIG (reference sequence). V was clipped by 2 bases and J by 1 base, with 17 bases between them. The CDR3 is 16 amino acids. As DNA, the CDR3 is TGTGCCTGGAGTAGGGGGGCAGGGTCGCGGAACACTGAAGCTTTCTTT. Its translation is CAWSRGAGSRNTEAFF.

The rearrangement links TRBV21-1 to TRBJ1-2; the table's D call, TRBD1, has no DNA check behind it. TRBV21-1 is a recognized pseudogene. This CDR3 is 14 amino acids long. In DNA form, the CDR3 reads TGTGCCAGCAGCAAAGACAGGGTCGAATATGGCTACACCTTC. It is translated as CASSKDRVEYGYTF.

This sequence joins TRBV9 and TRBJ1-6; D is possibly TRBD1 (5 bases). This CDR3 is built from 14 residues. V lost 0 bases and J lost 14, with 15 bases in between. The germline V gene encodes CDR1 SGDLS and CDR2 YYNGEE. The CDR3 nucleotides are TGTGCCAGCAGCGTAGAGTCGGGGCTAGGGGCCCTCCACTTT. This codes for CASSVESGLGALHF.

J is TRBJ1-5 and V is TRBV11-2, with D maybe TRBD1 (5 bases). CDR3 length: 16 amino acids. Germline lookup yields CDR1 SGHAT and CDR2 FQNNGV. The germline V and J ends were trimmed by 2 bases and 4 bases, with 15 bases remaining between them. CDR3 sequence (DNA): TGTGCCAGCAGCTTATCGGGGCTTCTCGGGAATCAGCCCCAGCATTTT. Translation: CASSLSGLLGNQPQHF.